This is a list of T cell receptor beta chains from one sample in a study of regulatory T cells in long-lasting Graves disease. TCRdb reprocessed the multiplex PCR reads with MiXCR, giving one entry per CDR3 protein. The table includes around 250,000 distinct CDR3 sequences, about 17% detected once. These data also featured in a second study, about T cells in Graves' hyperthyroidism and ophthalmopathy.

The material was peripheral blood mononuclear cells (PBMCs), obtained at new diagnosis, from a patient treated with antithyroid drugs. The receptors originated from a woman aged 25 to 39 with Graves disease. The CDR3 runs from the conserved cysteine through the conserved F or W. Fields, in order: J gene, D gene, V gene, CDR3 length, clone size, CDR3 protein, CDR3 DNA. A D gene is named only where the DNA matches it firmly. Clone size, where shown, is once, few, many, or a class for clones that have expanded.

>TRBJ2-3|-|TRBV3-1|14|many
CASSQAQLVMTQYF
TGTGCCAGCAGCCAAGCCCAACTTGTTATGACGCAGTATTTT
>TRBJ2-1|-|TRBV12-3/TRBV12-4|12|-
CASRAFEDEQFF
TGTGCCAGCAGGGCTTTCGAGGATGAGCAGTTCTTC
>TRBJ2-1|-|TRBV6-2/TRBV6-3|15|many
CASSEGPAGDNEQFF
TGTGCCAGCAGTGAAGGCCCGGCTGGAGACAATGAGCAGTTCTTC
>TRBJ2-2|TRBD2|TRBV25-1|17|-
CASSKRGGRLRTGELFF
TGTGCCAGCAGTAAACGGGGGGGGAGATTGAGGACCGGGGAGCTGTTTTTT
>TRBJ1-1|-|TRBV2|12|many
CASSEAVFLAFF
TGTGCCAGCAGTGAAGCGGTTTTTCTAGCTTTCTTT
>TRBJ2-7|-|TRBV10-3|13|-
CAISESRETVQYF
TGTGCCATCAGTGAGTCGAGGGAAACGGTGCAGTACTTC
>TRBJ2-6|-|TRBV20-1|14|few
CSARGDSGANVLTF
TGCAGTGCTAGGGGAGATTCTGGGGCCAACGTCCTGACTTTC
>TRBJ1-1|-|TRBV7-2|16|many
CASSLARGRGEGGAFF
TGTGCCAGCAGCTTAGCCCGAGGCAGGGGCGAAGGGGGAGCTTTCTTT
>TRBJ2-5|TRBD2|TRBV5-1|16|many
CASSLGASGAQETQYF
TGCGCCAGCAGCTTGGGTGCTAGCGGGGCTCAAGAGACCCAGTACTTC
>TRBJ2-7|-|TRBV19|15|-
CASTSGGGGSYEQYF
TGTGCCAGTACCTCAGGGGGGGGAGGCTCCTACGAGCAGTACTTC
>TRBJ2-1|-|TRBV20-1|15|many
CSARRGWVGGNEQFF
TGCAGTGCTAGGAGGGGCTGGGTTGGCGGCAATGAGCAGTTCTTC
>TRBJ1-5|-|TRBV6-5|15|-
CASSYSTTSNQPQHF
TGTGCCAGCAGTTACTCGACAACGAGCAATCAGCCCCAGCATTTT
>TRBJ1-4|TRBD1|TRBV10-3|15|many
CAISDPTGTGFRLFF
TGTGCCATCAGTGATCCGACCGGGACAGGGTTTAGACTGTTTTTT
>TRBJ2-3|-|TRBV7-9|14|many
CASRKDGLTDTQYF
TGTGCCAGCAGAAAAGACGGACTCACAGATACGCAGTATTTT
>TRBJ2-1|TRBD2|TRBV24-1|16|many
CATSDSSGGADNEQFF
TGTGCCACCAGTGATTCTAGCGGGGGGGCAGACAATGAGCAGTTCTTC
>TRBJ1-1|TRBD1|TRBV20-1|15|many
CSARQRTGRNTEAFF
TGCAGTGCTAGACAACGGACAGGGCGGAACACTGAAGCTTTCTTT
>TRBJ1-5|-|TRBV15|16|many
CATSPLGRDSNQPQHF
TGTGCCACCAGCCCACTAGGGAGGGATAGCAATCAGCCCCAGCATTTT
>TRBJ2-3|-|TRBV18|16|many
CASSPTGPSRTDTQYF
TGTGCCAGCTCACCAACGGGACCCTCCCGCACAGATACGCAGTATTTT
>TRBJ2-3|-|TRBV27|13|many
CASSLYPTDTQYF
TGTGCCAGCAGTCTCTACCCCACAGATACGCAGTATTTT
>TRBJ2-2|-|TRBV6-1|15|many
CASRGKRMNTGELFF
TGTGCCAGCAGGGGAAAGAGGATGAACACCGGGGAGCTGTTTTTT
>TRBJ2-1|-|TRBV2|12|many
CASSRALDEQFF
TGTGCCAGCAGTAGGGCCCTGGATGAGCAGTTCTTC
>TRBJ2-4|-|TRBV19|17|few
CASSTPLRGLAKNIQYF
TGTGCCAGTAGTACCCCCCTGAGGGGCCTAGCCAAAAACATTCAGTACTTC
>TRBJ2-6|-|TRBV2|17|many
CASSLVDGRSGANVLTF
TGTGCCAGCAGCCTCGTGGACGGACGCTCTGGGGCCAACGTCCTGACTTTC
>TRBJ1-2|-|TRBV18|14|many
CASSPPNAEHGYTF
TGTGCCAGCTCACCACCGAATGCTGAGCATGGCTACACCTTC
>TRBJ1-5|-|TRBV4-1|16|many
CASSQEGFRESQPQHF
TGCGCCAGCAGCCAAGAAGGGTTCAGGGAGAGCCAGCCCCAGCATTTT
>TRBJ2-1|TRBD1|TRBV19|17|-
CASSIGQRQGDNNEQFF
TGTGCCAGTAGTATAGGCCAGAGACAGGGGGACAACAATGAGCAGTTCTTC
>TRBJ2-3|TRBD2|TRBV24-1|16|many
CATSDSSGGVADTQYF
TGTGCCACCAGTGATTCTAGCGGGGGGGTCGCAGATACGCAGTATTTT
>TRBJ2-1|TRBD2|TRBV9|15|many
CASSSSGGAYNEQFF
TGTGCCAGCAGCTCTAGCGGGGGGGCCTACAATGAGCAGTTCTTC
>TRBJ2-1|TRBD2|TRBV13|19|many
CASSSRDSGGDPSYNEQFF
TGTGCCAGCAGCTCCCGGGATAGCGGGGGCGATCCTTCCTACAATGAGCAGTTCTTC
>TRBJ2-5|-|TRBV20-1|14|-
CSARDGLRQETQYF
TGCAGTGCTAGAGACGGGTTGCGCCAAGAGACCCAGTACTTC
>TRBJ1-5|-|TRBV19|14|-
CASSYPGRNQPQHF
TGTGCCAGTAGTTACCCGGGTCGCAATCAGCCCCAGCATTTT
>TRBJ1-1|TRBD1|TRBV5-1|16|many
CASSSPRTGRNTEAFF
TGCGCCAGCAGCTCTCCTCGGACAGGGAGGAACACTGAAGCTTTCTTT
>TRBJ1-3|-|TRBV2|17|many
CASSEWGLRPSGNTIYF
TGTGCCAGCAGTGAATGGGGGCTACGTCCCTCTGGAAACACCATATATTTT
>TRBJ2-5|-|TRBV20-1|13|many
CSAVRAWLETQYF
TGCAGTGCTGTCCGTGCGTGGTTAGAGACCCAGTACTTC
>TRBJ1-2|-|TRBV4-1|14|many
CASSQAGLDYGYTF
TGCGCCAGCAGCCAAGCCGGGCTCGACTATGGCTACACCTTC
>TRBJ1-3|-|TRBV3-1|16|many
CASSQGQWGSGNTIYF
TGTGCCAGCAGCCAAGGACAGTGGGGCTCTGGAAACACCATATATTTT
>TRBJ1-1|TRBD1|TRBV5-1|15|many
CASSLASGQVTEAFF
TGCGCCAGCAGCTTGGCCTCAGGACAGGTAACTGAAGCTTTCTTT
>TRBJ2-5|-|TRBV20-1|13|many
CSALRGISGTQYF
TGCAGTGCTTTGCGGGGAATAAGCGGGACCCAGTACTTC